Presented here are 18 T cell receptor beta chains from one specimen sequenced in a study of T-cell memory formation after mild COVID-19. TCRdb used MiXCR to reprocess the 5' RACE reads, holding one entry per CDR3 protein. The sample lists fewer than 50,000 distinct CDR3 sequences, about 7.3% seen once, with approximately 1.5% in the top ten. Sequenced sample: PBMCs or a T cell subset sorted from them (not recorded which). Receptor source: a young man who had mild COVID-19 (a few samples of this study predate the infection). Cell type and time point are not known.

This clonotype was counted only a few times. This chain joins TRBV6-2 or TRBV6-3 and TRBJ2-1; the match to TRBD2 covers 10 bases. With 6 bases clipped from V and 2 bases from J, the junction kept 7 bases outside the gene matches. The CDR3 sequence is 16 residues long. Germline lookup yields CDR1 MNHEY and CDR2 SVGEGT. CDR3 bases: TGTGCCAGCAGCGGAGCGGGGGGGGCCCCCTACAATGAGCAGTTCTTC. It is translated as CASSGAGGAPYNEQFF.

DNA of the CDR3: TGTGCCAGCAGTCAACCAGGGGGGTTCACAGATACGCAGTATTTT. Its translation is CASSQPGGFTDTQYF. V usage is TRBV12-3 or TRBV12-4 and J usage is TRBJ2-3; possible D gene TRBD1, 7 bases. The CDR3 is 15 amino acids. V gave up 5 bases and J gave up 2 bases, with 14 bases separating them.

CDR3 nucleotides: TGCGCCAGCAGCTTGGTAGCAGGGGGCGTCTCCTACGAGCAGTACTTC. Protein sequence: CASSLVAGGVSYEQYF. V and J are TRBV5-1 and TRBJ2-7; 8 positions agree with TRBD1. The CDR3 has 16 amino acids. Germline V gene lookup returns CDR1 SGHRS and CDR2 YFSETQ. J was trimmed by 0 bases and V by 0 bases; bases with no gene match: 5.

This clonotype was picked up many times. The rearrangement joins TRBV6-2 or TRBV6-3 to TRBJ2-1, with D maybe TRBD2 (7 bases). V was clipped by 6 bases and J by 3 bases, with 21 bases between them. This CDR3 is built from 17 residues. Germline V lookup: CDR1 MNHEY, CDR2 SVGEGT. CDR3 in DNA: TGTGCCAGCAGCCCTGGTCGCCGGGGGGCCCTCTACAATGAGCAGTTCTTC. Its protein is CASSPGRRGALYNEQFF.

This clonotype appeared a few times. CDR3 region: CASSSGLGLGTQYF. The CDR3 region has the DNA TGTGCCAGCAGCTCCGGGTTGGGCCTCGGGACCCAGTACTTC. The V call is TRBV7-2, the J call TRBJ2-5; D ambiguous. The CDR3 loop spans 14 amino acids. Germline lookup yields CDR1 SGHTA and CDR2 FQGNSA. The V gene lost 4 bases and the J gene lost 7 bases, with 16 bases spanning the gap.

The J gene is TRBJ2-7, the V gene TRBV14; D call uncertain. The germline V and J ends were trimmed by 6 bases and 7 bases, with 16 bases remaining between them. CDR1 and CDR2 (germline): SGHDN, FVKESK. The CDR3 spans 13 residues. CDR3 amino acids: CASRNPRVSEQYV. For the CDR3, the DNA is TGTGCCAGCAGAAACCCTAGAGTTTCGGAGCAGTACGTC.

The rearrangement uses TRBV28 and TRBJ2-6; D is possibly TRBD1 (6 bases). Germline assignment: CDR1 MDHEN and CDR2 SYDVKM. The CDR3 consists of 15 residues. V was shortened by 5 bases and J by 2 bases, with 10 bases between the two germline ends. The CDR3 is CASSHSGAGANVLTF. The CDR3 DNA follows: TGTGCCAGCAGTCACTCAGGGGCTGGGGCCAACGTCCTGACTTTC.

This chain connects TRBV4-2 to TRBJ1-5; perhaps TRBD1 as D (5 bases). Germline CDR1 LGHNA, CDR2 YNFKEQ. The CDR3 has 16 residues. Trimming shortened V by 1 base and J by 5 bases, and 15 bases separated the two germline ends. CDR3 in DNA: TGTGCCAGCAGCCAAGGCGTAGGGGCAATAGATCAGCCCCAGCATTTT. Translated, it gives CASSQGVGAIDQPQHF.

This chain connects TRBV19 to TRBJ2-5, with 10 bases aligning to TRBD2. This CDR3 has 17 amino acids. V shed 2 bases and J 7 bases; nucleotides not matched to a gene: 13. Germline-derived CDR1 and CDR2 are LNHDA and SQIVND (reference sequence). Written as DNA, the CDR3 is TGTGCCAGTAGTATAAGGCACCTAGCGGGGGCGGCGGGGACCCAGTACTTC. Amino acids: CASSIRHLAGAAGTQYF.

This clonotype was counted many times. The gene calls are TRBV12-3 or TRBV12-4 and TRBJ2-5; 7 bases line up with TRBD2. The CDR3 runs to 15 residues. V lost 5 bases, J lost 3 bases, and 9 bases stayed unmatched. CDR3 sequence: CASSLLSGIKETQYF. CDR3 DNA: TGTGCCAGCAGTCTATTAAGCGGGATTAAAGAGACCCAGTACTTC.

This clonotype was seen only a few times. This chain uses TRBV7-3 with TRBJ2-2; 7 positions match TRBD1. This CDR3 has 14 amino acids. The V gene's germline CDR1 is SGHTA and CDR2 FQGTGA. The V gene end was trimmed by 6 bases and the J gene end by 0 bases; junction bases not matched to a gene: 1. The CDR3 loop is CASRRGPNTGELFF. CDR3 nucleotide sequence: TGTGCCAGCAGAAGGGGGCCGAACACCGGGGAGCTGTTTTTT. The complete variable domain, with remaining parts taken from reference TRBV7-3 and TRBJ2-2, reads GAGVSQTPSNKVTEKGKYVELRCDPISGHTALYWYRQSLGQGPEFLIYFQGTGAADDSGLPNDRFFAVRPEGSVSTLKIQRTERGDSAVYLCASRRGPNTGELFFGEGSRLTVL.

J is TRBJ2-5 and V is TRBV2, with 10 bases fitting TRBD1. The trim removed 6 bases at V and 3 bases at J, leaving 4 bases unmatched. The CDR3 extends over 14 amino acids. The V gene's germline CDR1 is SNHLY and CDR2 FYNNEI. DNA for the CDR3: TGTGCCAGCAGACCGGGACAGGGGAAAGAGACCCAGTACTTC. It is translated as CASRPGQGKETQYF.

This clonotype was found a few times. The genes are TRBV5-4 and TRBJ1-2; 9 bases match TRBD1. The CDR3 length is 14 residues. From germline, CDR1 is SGHNT and CDR2 YYREEE (reference sequence). V dropped 3 bases and J dropped 8; count of bases not matched to a gene: 8. The CDR3 reads CASSSTDRGSGYTF. The CDR3 DNA is TGTGCCAGCAGCTCTACGGACAGGGGTTCCGGCTACACCTTC.

This clonotype was found a few times. The CDR3 sequence: CASSLRGEDPYNEQFF. The CDR3 DNA sequence: TGCGCCAGCAGCCTCCGGGGGGAAGACCCCTACAATGAGCAGTTCTTC. This rearrangement joins TRBV4-1 to TRBJ2-1, with TRBD2 identical over 7 bases. V trimming: 4 bases; J trimming: 2 bases; junction bases outside the gene matches: 8. The CDR3 loop spans 16 amino acids. The germline V gene has CDR1 MGHRA and CDR2 YSYEKL.

This chain connects TRBV5-1 to TRBJ2-3; no reliable D call. Trimming cost V 0 bases and J 4 bases, with 9 bases left between them. The V gene's germline CDR1 is SGHRS and CDR2 YFSETQ. The CDR3 loop spans 14 amino acids. The CDR3 coding sequence is TGCGCCAGCAGCTTGGGGCAGAGCCCAGATACGCAGTATTTT. Its protein is CASSLGQSPDTQYF.

This clonotype occurred many times. The V and J genes are TRBV7-8 and TRBJ1-5; a possible D gene is TRBD1 (5 bases). Germline CDR1 reads SGHVS; CDR2 reads FQNEAQ. The CDR3 loop spans 18 amino acids. V lost 5 bases and J lost 0, with 20 bases in between. The CDR3 DNA sequence: TGTGCCAGCAGCCATCGACAGACGGACGGAAATAGCAATCAGCCCCAGCATTTT. Translated, it gives CASSHRQTDGNSNQPQHF. The full variable domain, its missing parts supplied by reference TRBV7-8 and TRBJ1-5, is GAGVSQSPRYKVAKRGQDVALRCDPISGHVSLFWYQQALGQGPEFLTYFQNEAQLDKSGLPSDRFFAERPEGSVSTLKIQRTQQEDSAVYLCASSHRQTDGNSNQPQHFGDGTRLSIL.

This rearrangement joins TRBV14 to TRBJ1-5; D remains ambiguous. V gave up 0 bases and J gave up 5 bases, with 5 bases separating them. The CDR3 totals 13 residues. Germline lookup yields CDR1 SGHDN and CDR2 FVKESK. CDR3 sequence reads: CASSQDGHQPQHF. The CDR3 bases are TGTGCCAGCAGCCAAGATGGACATCAGCCCCAGCATTTT.

This clonotype has a handful of counts. CDR3 nucleotide sequence: TGCGCCAGCAGCCAAGATGGGGGGGTCAATCAGCCCCAGCATTTT. It yields the protein CASSQDGGVNQPQHF. This chain connects TRBV4-1 to TRBJ1-5, with D possibly matching TRBD1 (5 bases). Trimming shortened V by 0 bases and J by 3 bases, and 9 bases separated the two germline ends. The CDR3 loop spans 15 amino acids. The V gene's germline CDR1 is MGHRA and CDR2 YSYEKL.